This T cell receptor (beta chain) was recovered during a study of T cells in tuberculosis. As for the study in general: CD1B tetramers identified T cells specific for mycobacterial lipid GMM. Study-wide results and caveats: Samples were chosen by availability of cryopreserved specimens. A GMM-specific repertoire classifier reached 80% to 90% accuracy, AUROC over 0.85.

For this clone: The target antigen is unknown.

TCRdb's table, derived via immunoSEQ multiplex PCR, lists solely in-frame clones and lacks some. In the table there are some 29,000 clones, roughly 90% of which are singletons. On average about 100,000 T cells per donor were immunosequenced. The sequence was obtained from a donor aged 10 to 29 with latent tuberculosis or without tuberculosis infection. The sample consisted of PBMCs.

CDR3 sequence: CASNPTGRHYEQYF. The CDR3 nucleotides read TGTGCCAGCAACCCGACAGGGCGGCACTACGAGCAGTACTTC. The rearrangement links TRBV14 to TRBJ2-7, with 7 bases that match TRBD1. CDR3 length: 14 residues. The J segment lost 3 bases and the V segment lost 7 bases, leaving 9 bases of the junction unmatched. From germline, CDR1 is SGHDN and CDR2 FVKESK.